This TCR beta chain appears in the sequencing data of a study of blood T cell repertoires in COVID-19. The CDR3 consists of 19 residues. Trimming at V came to 5 bases and at J to 4 bases, leaving 13 bases not matched to a gene. Per the germline V gene, CDR1 is SGHVS and CDR2 is FNYEAQ. Sequencing used immunoSEQ multiplex PCR; TCRdb keeps in-frame clones, though not all of them. The sample has tens of thousands of clones, around nine tenths seen once. The genes are TRBV7-6 and TRBJ2-3; 15 positions agree with TRBD2. The receptor comes from a human donor with active COVID-19. The donor label of this sample is uncertain. The sample was peripheral blood. The CDR3 loop reads CASSLPRGTSGGSADTQYF. The CDR3 DNA reads TGTGCCAGCAGCCTCCCCCGCGGGACTAGCGGGGGGTCGGCAGATACGCAGTATTTT.